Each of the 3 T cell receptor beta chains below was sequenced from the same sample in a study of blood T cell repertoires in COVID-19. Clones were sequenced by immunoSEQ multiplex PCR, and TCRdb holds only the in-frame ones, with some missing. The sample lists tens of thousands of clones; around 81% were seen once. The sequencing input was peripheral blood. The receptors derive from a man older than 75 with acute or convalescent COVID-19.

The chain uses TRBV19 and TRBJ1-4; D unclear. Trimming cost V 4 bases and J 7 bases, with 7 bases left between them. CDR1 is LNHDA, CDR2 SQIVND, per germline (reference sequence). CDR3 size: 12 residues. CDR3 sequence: CASSTEFEKLFF. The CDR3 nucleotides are TGTGCCAGTAGTACGGAGTTTGAAAAACTGTTTTTT.

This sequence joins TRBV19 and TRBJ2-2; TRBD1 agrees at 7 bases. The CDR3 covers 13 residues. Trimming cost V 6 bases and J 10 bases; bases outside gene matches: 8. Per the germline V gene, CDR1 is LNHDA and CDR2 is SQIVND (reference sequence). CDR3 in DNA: TGTGCCAGTAGAAACACAGGGGTAGAGGAGCTGTTTTTT. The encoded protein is CASRNTGVEELFF.

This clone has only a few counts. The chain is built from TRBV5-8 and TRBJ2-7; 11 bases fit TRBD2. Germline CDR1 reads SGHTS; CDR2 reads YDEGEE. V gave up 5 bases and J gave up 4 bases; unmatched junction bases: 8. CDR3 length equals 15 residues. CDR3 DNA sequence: TGTGCCAGCAGTAGGGGACTAGCGGAAAATTACGAGCAGTACTTC. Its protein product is CASSRGLAENYEQYF.